This passage covers 7 T cell receptor beta chains from one sample sequenced in a study of CD8 T cells in ankylosing spondylitis. TCRdb itself ran the 5' RACE reads through MiXCR, one entry per CDR3 protein. The sample includes about 120,000 distinct CDR3 sequences, roughly 15% of them seen just once. The sample was blood, either unsorted or a sorted T cell fraction (not recorded which). The receptors here all came from a female donor with ankylosing spondylitis or in good health (not recorded which).

This clonotype was seen many times. This chain links TRBV29-1 with TRBJ1-1; D remains unclear. The V gene lost 5 bases and the J gene lost 1 base, with 14 bases spanning the gap. CDR3 length equals 14 residues. Germline V gene sequence: CDR1 SQVTM, CDR2 ANQGSEA. The CDR3 DNA is TGCAGCGTTTTGGCCCGCTTGAGGAACACTGAAGCTTTCTTT. As protein: CSVLARLRNTEAFF.

This clonotype was picked up a small number of times. This sequence joins TRBV30 and TRBJ2-1; 8 nucleotides agree with TRBD1. This CDR3 has 13 amino acids. V lost 4 bases and J lost 2; bases outside the gene matches: 1. CDR1 GTSNPN and CDR2 SVGIG come from the germline V gene (reference sequence). CDR3 protein: CAWTGGAYNEQFF. CDR3 DNA: TGTGCCTGGACAGGGGGCGCCTACAATGAGCAGTTCTTC. Full variable domain (missing parts from reference TRBV30 and TRBJ2-1): SQTIHQWPATLVQPVGSPLSLECTVEGTSNPNLYWYRQAAGRGLQLLFYSVGIGQISSEVPQNLSASRPQDRQFILSSKKLLLSDSGFYLCAWTGGAYNEQFFGPGTRLTVL.

This clonotype showed up many times. V and J are TRBV5-1 and TRBJ2-1; no firm D call. Germline loops: CDR1 SGHRS, CDR2 YFSETQ. This CDR3 spans 15 amino acids. With 0 bases removed from V and 0 bases from J, the gap between germline ends came to 7 bases. CDR3 amino acids: CASSLEGISYNEQFF. The CDR3 nucleotides read TGCGCCAGCAGCTTGGAGGGCATCTCCTACAATGAGCAGTTCTTC.

The V and J genes are TRBV28 and TRBJ2-5; 7 bases align to TRBD2. The CDR3 has 17 amino acids. The V gene's germline CDR1 is MDHEN and CDR2 SYDVKM. The junction had 13 bases not matched to a gene; V was cut back by 3 bases and J by 3 bases. The CDR3 spells CASSFQPRLAEEETQYF. The CDR3 DNA follows: TGTGCCAGCAGTTTCCAACCCCGCCTAGCGGAAGAAGAGACCCAGTACTTC.

This clonotype was detected many times. The DNA for the CDR3 is TGCGCCAGCAGTATAGCGGTCCAAGAGACCCAGTACTTC. This codes for CASSIAVQETQYF. The chain is built from TRBV5-1 and TRBJ2-5; the D gene is possibly TRBD2 (6 bases). V lost 5 bases, J lost 1 base, and 9 bases lay in between. Germline V lookup: CDR1 SGHRS, CDR2 YFSETQ. The CDR3 extends over 13 amino acids.

This clonotype was counted at least ten times. The chain has TRBV20-1 and TRBJ2-1; D is undetermined. V lost 6 bases, J lost 0 bases, and 15 bases lay in between. This CDR3 spans 15 amino acids. The germline gives CDR1 DFQATT, CDR2 SNEGSKA (reference sequence). The DNA for the CDR3 is TGCAGTGCCACCTCGCTGGTGCGCTCCTACAATGAGCAGTTCTTC. Its translation: CSATSLVRSYNEQFF.

This clonotype was seen many times. The chain employs TRBV7-2 and TRBJ1-5; no firm D call. CDR3 length: 13 amino acids. Germline V gene sequence: CDR1 SGHTA, CDR2 FQGNSA. V lost 1 base and J 5 bases, leaving 6 bases between the germline ends. The CDR3 DNA reads as TGTGCCAGCAGCTTAGGAGGGCATCAGCCCCAGCATTTT. Its protein is CASSLGGHQPQHF.